A selection of T cell receptor beta chains follows, all from one sample in a study of high-grade serous ovarian cancer treatment subgroups. TCRdb's copy holds only in-frame clones and misses some; the assay was immunoSEQ multiplex PCR. The data hold 1,500 to 2,000 clones, with roughly 74% observed a single time. The source material was tumor tissue. The receptors were gathered from a human donor with high-grade serous ovarian cancer. Both conserved end residues are part of each CDR3. The D gene is left open where the match is weak. For some rows the clone size is stated as once, few or many, or as a class when expanded; others skip it.

TRBV7-9,16,NA,TRBD1,TRBJ1-6,CASSYTGTGGGSPLHF,TGTGCCAGCAGCTACACCGGGACAGGGGGTGGTTCACCCCTCCACTTT
TRBV27,18,NA,TRBD1,TRBJ2-1,CASSLDRGLVAGGNEQFF,TGTGCCAGCAGTCTCGACAGGGGGCTGGTTGCTGGCGGGAATGAGCAGTTCTTC
TRBV2,14,NA,NA,TRBJ1-5,CAVSSGTFFGPQHF,TGTGCCGTTTCCTCCGGGACATTTTTTGGGCCCCAGCATTTT
TRBV7-2,14,NA,TRBD2,TRBJ2-5,CASSPIAGGQTQYF,TGTGCCAGCAGCCCCATAGCGGGGGGGCAGACCCAGTACTTC
TRBV5-8,14,once,TRBD2,TRBJ2-2,CASSRGSRKGELFF,TGTGCCAGCAGCCGCGGGAGTCGAAAAGGGGAGCTGTTTTTT
TRBV11-3,15,NA,TRBD2,TRBJ2-1,CASSFLAGSYNEQFF,TGTGCCAGCAGCTTTCTAGCGGGATCCTACAATGAGCAGTTCTTC
TRBV11-2,15,few,NA,TRBJ2-3,CASSLGRITTDTQYF,TGTGCCAGCAGCTTGGGACGGATTACAACAGATACGCAGTATTTT
TRBV6-1,15,once,NA,TRBJ1-5,CASSEPNRVHQPQHF,TGTGCCAGCAGTGAACCTAACAGGGTGCATCAGCCCCAGCATTTT
TRBV29-1,14,few,NA,TRBJ1-1,CSASPRVGNTEAFF,TGCAGCGCCTCCCCAAGGGTGGGGAACACTGAAGCTTTCTTT
TRBV10-3,14,NA,NA,TRBJ2-7,CAISGGSGPYEQYF,TGTGCCATCAGTGGTGGTAGCGGACCCTACGAGCAGTACTTC
TRBV14,16,NA,NA,TRBJ2-6,CASSQGTSSGANVLTF,TGTGCCAGCAGCCAAGGGACGAGCTCTGGGGCCAACGTCCTGACTTTC
TRBV28,14,NA,NA,TRBJ2-3,CASSSYTYTDTQYF,TGTGCCAGCAGTTCTTACACCTACACAGATACGCAGTATTTT
TRBV5-4,13,few,TRBD2,TRBJ2-7,CASSLLGGGEQYF,TGTGCCAGCAGCCTGCTAGGCGGGGGGGAGCAGTACTTC
TRBV4-1,13,few,NA,TRBJ2-7,CASSLETAYEQYF,TGCGCCAGCAGCCTGGAGACAGCCTACGAGCAGTACTTC
TRBV7-2,13,NA,NA,TRBJ1-1,CASSKQIGAEAFF,TGTGCCAGCAGCAAACAAATCGGCGCTGAAGCTTTCTTT
TRBV5-6,15,NA,TRBD1,TRBJ1-4,CASSSLTGGEEKLFF,TGTGCCAGCAGCTCCTTGACAGGGGGCGAGGAAAAACTGTTTTTT
TRBV28,14,NA,TRBD1,TRBJ2-5,CASSGQGTSRTQYF,TGTGCCAGCAGTGGACAGGGGACCTCCAGGACCCAGTACTTC
TRBV9,15,NA,TRBD2,TRBJ2-7,CASSVGPGGTDEQYF,TGTGCCAGCAGCGTAGGTCCGGGAGGGACCGACGAGCAGTACTTC
TRBV7-7,15,few,NA,TRBJ2-2,CASSLGTPYTGELFF,TGTGCCAGCAGCTTGGGGACACCTTACACCGGGGAGCTGTTTTTT
TRBV4-3,12,NA,NA,TRBJ2-3,CASSREDSTQYF,TGCGCCAGCAGCCGTGAAGACAGTACGCAGTATTTT
TRBV19,15,large,TRBD1,TRBJ1-5,CASDTGTGGRQPQHF,TGTGCCAGCGATACCGGGACAGGGGGCCGACAGCCCCAGCATTTT
TRBV6-5,14,NA,TRBD2,TRBJ2-5,CASSLSYGGETQYF,TGTGCCAGCAGTTTGTCGTACGGGGGGGAGACCCAGTACTTC
TRBV9,17,NA,NA,TRBJ2-7,CASSPPTTGTVGLEQYF,TGTGCCAGCAGCCCCCCGACTACCGGGACGGTGGGCCTCGAGCAGTACTTC
TRBV19,13,once,NA,TRBJ1-6,CASREPGNSPLHF,TGTGCCAGTAGAGAGCCGGGGAATTCACCCCTCCACTTT
TRBV4-2,17,NA,TRBD1,TRBJ2-3,CASSQDGTGGVTDTQYF,TGTGCCAGCAGCCAAGATGGGACAGGGGGTGTGACAGATACGCAGTATTTT
TRBV21-1,12,NA,NA,TRBJ2-1,CASSKDTHEQFF,TGTGCCAGCAGCAAAGATACTCATGAGCAGTTCTTC
TRBV4-3,14,NA,NA,TRBJ1-5,CASSQESGEQPQHF,TGCGCCAGCAGCCAAGAGTCAGGGGAGCAGCCCCAGCATTTT
TRBV5-6,15,NA,TRBD2,TRBJ2-7,CASSLGFLAGVEQYF,TGTGCCAGCAGCTTGGGATTTCTAGCGGGAGTCGAGCAGTACTTC
TRBV7-9,14,NA,NA,TRBJ1-2,CASSLAWDNYGYTF,TGTGCCAGCAGCTTAGCGTGGGACAACTATGGCTACACCTTC
TRBV11-1,19,few,TRBD2,TRBJ2-3,CASSPGGKRGGLGTDTQYF,TGTGCCAGCAGCCCCGGCGGAAAGCGGGGGGGCCTTGGCACAGATACGCAGTATTTT
TRBV28,14,few,TRBD2,TRBJ2-3,CASPTSGCTDTQYF,TGTGCCAGCCCGACTAGCGGATGCACAGATACGCAGTATTTT
TRBV7-8,16,NA,NA,TRBJ2-2,CASSFRVGADTGELFF,TGTGCCAGCAGCTTTCGGGTGGGAGCCGACACCGGGGAGCTGTTTTTT